One and the same sample provided the 8 T cell receptor beta chains below, sequenced in a study of T cells in localized non-small cell lung cancer. Repertoires were generated with immunoSEQ multiplex PCR, while TCRdb's copy carries only in-frame clones and drops some. The sample yields 25,000 to 35,000 clones, around 93% seen once. Sequences were derived from PBMCs, sampled before any cancer treatment. These receptors were collected from a man between 35 and 75 years old with stage II lung adenocarcinoma.

The chain links TRBV11-3 to TRBJ2-3; D remains ambiguous. The V and J ends lost 6 bases and 2 bases respectively, with 12 bases between them. CDR3 length: 14 amino acids. Germline CDR1 is SGHNT and CDR2 is YENEEA. CDR3 DNA: TGTGCCAGCAGTCTAACTACCGTCACAGATACGCAGTATTTT. It translates to CASSLTTVTDTQYF. Combining the CDR3 with reference TRBV11-3 and TRBJ2-3 gives the whole variable domain EAGVVQSPRYKIIEKKQPVAFWCNPISGHNTLYWYLQNLGQGPELLIRYENEEAVDDSQLPKDRFSAERLKGVDSTLKIQPAELGDSAVYLCASSLTTVTDTQYFGPGTRLTVL.

The V call is TRBV19, the J call TRBJ1-6, with D maybe TRBD1 (6 bases). The V end lost 7 bases, the J end lost 7 bases, and 17 bases lay between the germline ends. The CDR3 consists of 15 residues. CDR1 and CDR2 (germline): LNHDA, SQIVND (reference sequence). This CDR3 reads CASTARRGANSPLHF. DNA of the CDR3: TGTGCCAGTACCGCACGTCGGGGGGCAAATTCACCCCTCCACTTT.

The V call is TRBV10-3, the J call TRBJ2-2; TRBD2 matches at 13 bases. The CDR3 is 15 amino acids. The V gene's germline CDR1 is ENHRY and CDR2 SYGVKD. The V segment lost 10 bases and the J segment 0 bases; nucleotides outside the gene matches: 2. In DNA, the CDR3 is TGTGCCACCGGACTAGCGGGAGCGAACACCGGGGAGCTGTTTTTT. Its translation is CATGLAGANTGELFF.

This clone appeared once. The chain carries TRBV4-3 and TRBJ2-1; 9 bases map to TRBD2. Per germline, CDR1 LGHNA and CDR2 YSLEER. J lost 5 bases, V lost 0 bases, and 5 bases had no gene match. The CDR3 is 16 amino acids. This CDR3 is CASSQESGRSHNEQFF. CDR3 coding DNA: TGCGCCAGCAGCCAAGAGAGCGGGAGGTCCCACAATGAGCAGTTCTTC.

V gene TRBV6-6 combines with J gene TRBJ1-2; D is undetermined. This CDR3 has 12 residues. The V end lost 0 bases, the J end lost 8 bases, and 7 bases lay between the germline ends. The germline CDR1 and CDR2 sequences are MNHNY and SVGAGI (reference sequence). The DNA for the CDR3 is TGTGCCAGCAGTTACTCCTCCTGGGGCTACACCTTC. Translation gives CASSYSSWGYTF.

This clone was detected only once. The CDR3 DNA reads as TGTGCCAGCAGCTTAGCGGAGACCCAGTACTTC. Its protein is CASSLAETQYF. This chain uses TRBV7-6 with TRBJ2-5; D unclear. This CDR3 has 11 amino acids. The V and J ends lost 0 bases and 5 bases respectively, with 1 base between them. Germline CDR1 SGHVS, CDR2 FNYEAQ.

V and J are TRBV5-1 and TRBJ2-4; no clear D gene. V lost 4 bases, J lost 0 bases, and 11 bases lay in between. CDR1 is SGHRS, CDR2 YFSETQ, per germline. The CDR3 is made up of 15 amino acids. This chain's CDR3 is CASSTDPVAKNIQYF. As DNA, the CDR3 is TGCGCCAGCAGCACGGACCCAGTAGCCAAAAACATTCAGTACTTC.

The chain joins TRBV6-5 to TRBJ2-2; the match to TRBD1 covers 7 bases. Unmatched junction bases numbered 5, after V lost 6 bases and J lost 4 bases. CDR1 and CDR2 from the germline V gene are MNHEY and SVGAGI. The CDR3 extends over 14 amino acids. Written as DNA, the CDR3 is TGTGCCAGCAGCCACAGGGGACCCACCGGGGAGCTGTTTTTT. Translating gives CASSHRGPTGELFF.